This is a list of T cell receptor beta chains from one sample in a study of cytomegalovirus exposure and HLA in healthy donors. Produced via immunoSEQ multiplex PCR; TCRdb's table is partial and in-frame only. The sample holds about 160,000 clones. The sample comprised PBMCs. These receptor sequences come from an older woman in good health and CMV-seronegative. The CDR3 runs from the conserved cysteine through the conserved F or W. Each record gives: V gene, D gene, J gene, CDR3 protein, CDR3 DNA. The D gene is left open where the match is weak.

>TRBV5-1|.|TRBJ2-7
CASIHGYGGVHEQYF
TGCGCCAGCATCCACGGTTATGGAGGGGTCCACGAGCAGTACTTC
>TRBV27|.|TRBJ2-2
CASSLSRQRGELFF
TGTGCCAGCAGTTTATCGAGACAGCGAGGGGAGCTGTTTTTT
>TRBV6-5|.|TRBJ2-5
CASSYSNREGEQYF
TGTGCCAGCAGTTACTCGAACAGAGAGGGGGAGCAGTACTTC
>TRBV4-2|.|TRBJ2-7
CASSQDPGVSYEQYF
TGTGCCAGCAGCCAAGACCCGGGGGTTTCCTACGAGCAGTACTTC
>TRBV7-3|.|TRBJ2-2
CASSLSAGNTGELFF
TGTGCCAGCAGCTTATCTGCGGGTAACACCGGGGAGCTGTTTTTT
>TRBV5-4|.|TRBJ1-1
CASSLRGTEAFF
TGTGCCAGCAGCCTCAGGGGTACTGAAGCTTTCTTT
>TRBV6-5|.|TRBJ1-4
CASSYSWGLNEKLFF
TGTGCCAGCAGTTACTCGTGGGGGCTTAATGAAAAACTGTTTTTT
>TRBV6-1|.|TRBJ1-2
CASSDRTGYLAGYTF
TGTGCCAGCAGTGATCGGACGGGGTATCTCGCGGGCTACACCTTC
>TRBV11-2|TRBD2|TRBJ2-5
CASSLDRAGGRETQYF
TGTGCCAGCAGCTTAGATCGTGCGGGAGGGCGAGAGACCCAGTACTTC
>TRBV10-3|.|TRBJ2-5
CAISDVSKETQYF
TGTGCCATCAGTGATGTCAGTAAAGAGACCCAGTACTTC
>TRBV29-1|TRBD1|TRBJ1-2
CSVRQGFYGYTF
TGCAGCGTTCGACAGGGGTTCTATGGCTACACCTTC
>TRBV6-5|TRBD2|TRBJ2-3
CASSRTSADTQYF
TGTGCCAGCAGCCGAACTAGCGCGGATACGCAGTATTTT
>TRBV28|TRBD2|TRBJ2-1
CASSLTSGTPLNEQFF
TGTGCCAGCAGTTTGACTAGCGGGACCCCCCTCAATGAGCAGTTCTTC
>TRBV10-3|TRBD1|TRBJ1-1
CAISERQGNEAFF
TGTGCCATCAGTGAGAGACAGGGAAATGAAGCTTTCTTT
>TRBV6-5|.|TRBJ2-7
CASSYNGGYEQYF
TGTGCCAGCAGTTACAACGGAGGCTACGAGCAGTACTTC
>TRBV5-6|.|TRBJ2-7
CASSLGAVLREQYF
TGTGCCAGCAGCTTGGGGGCAGTATTACGGGAGCAGTACTTC
>TRBV5-6|.|TRBJ2-1
CASSLDQEIPYNEQFF
TGTGCCAGCAGCTTGGATCAAGAGATACCATACAATGAGCAGTTCTTC
>TRBV7-9|TRBD1|TRBJ2-1
CASSSIGTGENEQFF
TGTGCCAGCAGCTCGATTGGGACAGGTGAAAATGAGCAGTTCTTC
>TRBV7-3|.|TRBJ1-1
CASSSQGTAEAFF
TGTGCCAGCAGCTCACAGGGAACGGCTGAAGCTTTCTTT
>TRBV19|.|TRBJ1-1
CASSITTYTEAFF
TGTGCCAGTAGTATAACTACGTACACTGAAGCTTTCTTT
>TRBV19|.|TRBJ1-2
CASSIATGYGYTF
TGTGCCAGTAGTATAGCCACAGGGTATGGCTACACCTTC
>TRBV5-6|TRBD1|TRBJ1-4
CASSLLSGQGDEKLFF
TGTGCCAGCAGCTTGTTATCTGGACAGGGCGATGAAAAACTGTTTTTT
>TRBV27|TRBD1|TRBJ1-2
CASPSLGQSRRGYTF
TGTGCCAGCCCGTCGTTGGGACAGAGTCGAAGAGGCTACACCTTC
>TRBV7-8|TRBD2|TRBJ2-7
CASSLLGLARSYEQYF
TGTGCCAGCAGCTTACTAGGACTAGCCCGATCCTACGAGCAGTACTTC
>TRBV7-9|.|TRBJ2-2
CASSIPQGGWELFF
TGTGCCAGCAGCATACCCCAGGGGGGTTGGGAGCTGTTTTTT
>TRBV5-6|TRBD1|TRBJ1-5
CASSSGTAVYSNQPQHF
TGTGCCAGCAGCTCCGGGACAGCCGTTTATAGCAATCAGCCCCAGCATTTT
>TRBV20-1|TRBD1|TRBJ2-7
CSAGQGYEQYF
TGCAGTGCAGGACAGGGTTACGAGCAGTACTTC
>TRBV21-1|.|TRBJ2-7
CASTPGLARYEQYF
TGTGCCAGCACCCCGGGACTAGCAAGGTACGAGCAGTACTTC
>TRBV7-6|TRBD2|TRBJ2-3
CASSLKTSGGADTQYF
TGTGCCAGCAGCTTAAAGACTAGCGGGGGGGCAGATACGCAGTATTTT
>TRBV18|TRBD1|TRBJ2-7
CASSSIGGTGVREQYF
TGTGCCAGCTCGTCTATAGGGGGGACAGGTGTCCGCGAGCAGTACTTC
>TRBV4-2|.|TRBJ1-2
CASSQDEATGYGYTF
TGTGCCAGCAGCCAAGATGAGGCAACGGGGTATGGCTACACCTTC
>TRBV19|TRBD1|TRBJ1-4
CASSPGQVSTNEKLFF
TGTGCCAGTAGTCCGGGACAGGTTTCAACTAATGAAAAACTGTTTTTT
>TRBV27|.|TRBJ1-4
CASSLGLQEKLFF
TGTGCCAGCAGTTTGGGGCTACAGGAAAAACTGTTTTTT
>TRBV6-6|.|TRBJ2-7
CASTLAYGGEQYF
TGTGCCAGCACTCTCGCGTACGGCGGCGAGCAGTACTTC
>TRBV14|.|TRBJ2-5
CASSQVPSSGQYF
TGTGCCAGCAGCCAAGTCCCCAGCTCCGGGCAGTACTTC
>TRBV5-1|TRBD2|TRBJ2-1
CASSLLLAGGDEQFF
TGCGCCAGCAGCTTGTTACTAGCGGGAGGGGATGAGCAGTTCTTC
>TRBV5-1|.|TRBJ1-5
CASSPEVGGPNQPQHF
TGCGCCAGCAGCCCCGAAGTGGGGGGGCCGAATCAGCCCCAGCATTTT
>TRBV11-2|.|TRBJ1-2
CASNSNRGGGYTF
TGTGCCAGCAACTCCAACCGGGGGGGCGGCTACACCTTC
>TRBV18|TRBD1|TRBJ2-7
CASSPRQGKGEQYF
TGTGCCAGCTCACCAAGACAGGGGAAAGGCGAGCAGTACTTC
>TRBV7-9|TRBD2|TRBJ2-1
CASSHSGGTYNEQFF
TGTGCCAGCAGTCACAGCGGGGGGACCTACAATGAGCAGTTCTTC
>TRBV2|.|TRBJ2-4
CASSESVAKNIQYF
TGTGCCAGCAGTGAAAGCGTTGCCAAAAACATTCAGTACTTC
>TRBV19|TRBD1|TRBJ1-1
CASDRGLGSEAFF
TGTGCCAGTGACAGGGGGCTAGGGTCTGAAGCTTTCTTT
>TRBV9|.|TRBJ1-4
CASSVGARLDEKLFF
TGTGCCAGCAGCGTAGGGGCGCGTCTGGATGAAAAACTGTTTTTT
>TRBV5-1|.|TRBJ2-7
CASSSRQSSYEQYF
TGCGCCAGCAGCTCCCGACAGAGCTCCTACGAGCAGTACTTC
>TRBV14|.|TRBJ2-7
CASSPQGVFGGVEQYF
TGTGCCAGCAGCCCCCAGGGGGTATTCGGGGGAGTCGAGCAGTACTTC
>TRBV4-1|TRBD1|TRBJ2-1
CASTDVDRGVDEQFF
TGCGCCAGCACCGATGTAGACAGGGGTGTGGATGAGCAGTTCTTC
>TRBV2|.|TRBJ1-1
CASTEARGTEAFF
TGTGCCAGCACCGAGGCTCGGGGAACTGAAGCTTTCTTT
>TRBV4-1|TRBD1|TRBJ2-1
CASSLQGVPNEQFF
TGCGCCAGCAGCCTCCAGGGGGTTCCCAATGAGCAGTTCTTC
>TRBV5-1|TRBD1|TRBJ1-3
CASSLGQGDNTIYF
TGCGCCAGCAGCTTGGGACAGGGGGACAACACCATATATTTT